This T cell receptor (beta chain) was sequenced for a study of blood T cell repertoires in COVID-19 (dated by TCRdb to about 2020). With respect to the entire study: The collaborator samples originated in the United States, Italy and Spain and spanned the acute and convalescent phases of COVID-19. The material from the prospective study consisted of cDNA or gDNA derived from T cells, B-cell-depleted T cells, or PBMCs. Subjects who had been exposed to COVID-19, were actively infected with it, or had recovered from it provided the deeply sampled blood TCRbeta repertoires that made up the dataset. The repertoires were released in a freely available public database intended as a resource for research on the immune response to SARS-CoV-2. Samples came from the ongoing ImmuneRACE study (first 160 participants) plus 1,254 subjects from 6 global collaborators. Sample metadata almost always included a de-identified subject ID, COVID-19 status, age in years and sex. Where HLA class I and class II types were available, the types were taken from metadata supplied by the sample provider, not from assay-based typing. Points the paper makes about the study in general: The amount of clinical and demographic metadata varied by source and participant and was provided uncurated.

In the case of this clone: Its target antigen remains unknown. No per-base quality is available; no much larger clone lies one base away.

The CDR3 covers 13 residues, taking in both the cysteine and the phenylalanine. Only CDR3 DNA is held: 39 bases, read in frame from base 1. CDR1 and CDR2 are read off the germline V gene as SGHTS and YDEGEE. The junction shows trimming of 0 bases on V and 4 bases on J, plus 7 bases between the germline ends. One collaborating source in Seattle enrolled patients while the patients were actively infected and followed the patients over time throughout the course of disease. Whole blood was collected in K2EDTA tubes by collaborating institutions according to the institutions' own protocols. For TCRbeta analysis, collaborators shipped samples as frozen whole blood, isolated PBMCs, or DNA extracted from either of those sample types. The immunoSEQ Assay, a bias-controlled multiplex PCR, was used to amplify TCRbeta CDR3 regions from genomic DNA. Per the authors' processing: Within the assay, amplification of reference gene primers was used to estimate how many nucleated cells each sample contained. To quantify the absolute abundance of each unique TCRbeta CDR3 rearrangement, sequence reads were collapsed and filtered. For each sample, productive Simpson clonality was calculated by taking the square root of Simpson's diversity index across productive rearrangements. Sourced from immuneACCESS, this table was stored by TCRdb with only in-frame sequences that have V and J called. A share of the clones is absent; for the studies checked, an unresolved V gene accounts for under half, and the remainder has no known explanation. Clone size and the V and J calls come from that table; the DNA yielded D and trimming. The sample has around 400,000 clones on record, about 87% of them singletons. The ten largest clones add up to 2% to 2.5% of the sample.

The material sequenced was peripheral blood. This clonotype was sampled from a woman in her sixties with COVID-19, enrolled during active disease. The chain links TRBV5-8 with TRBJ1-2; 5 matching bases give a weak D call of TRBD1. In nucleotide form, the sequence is TGTGCCAGCAGCTTGGACAGGTTCTATGGCTACACCTTC. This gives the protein CASSLDRFYGYTF.